The 25 T cell receptor beta chains below were found in one sample sequenced in a study of blood T cell repertoires in COVID-19. The data were produced by immunoSEQ multiplex PCR, yet TCRdb's version contains in-frame clones alone and is incomplete. Of 200,000 or so clones listed, about 80% are singletons. Sequenced input: PBMCs or T cells enriched from blood (not recorded which). The receptors derive from a man aged 35-49 years who had recovered from COVID-19.

The chain is built from TRBV6-1 and TRBJ2-2; D not certain. The CDR3 length is 11 residues. Between the trimmed V and J ends, which lost 7 bases and 8 bases, there was a span of 8 bases. Germline V gene lookup returns CDR1 MNHNS and CDR2 SASEGT. In DNA, the CDR3 is TGTGCCAGCAATACGAGGGGGGAGCTGTTTTTT. Its protein product is CASNTRGELFF.

The rearrangement joins TRBV3-1 (or the pseudogene TRBV3-2) to TRBJ1-1; D gene unclear. The CDR3 is 18 residues long. The germline V gene has CDR1 LGHDT and CDR2 YNNKEL (reference sequence). Trimming removed 0 bases from V and 1 base from J, with 18 bases in between. The CDR3 is CASSQDPVRRVENTEAFF. The CDR3 nucleotides are TGTGCCAGCAGCCAAGATCCCGTCAGGCGAGTGGAGAACACTGAAGCTTTCTTT.

This clone has more than one count but fewer than ten. This chain links TRBV24-1 with TRBJ1-5; D is ambiguous. CDR1 is KGHDR, CDR2 SFDVKD, per germline. Trimming removed 4 bases from V and 11 bases from J, with 17 bases in between. This CDR3 is built from 14 residues. CDR3 residues: CATSDSGRREAQHF. The CDR3, as DNA: TGTGCCACCAGTGACTCAGGACGGAGGGAGGCCCAGCATTTT.

The chain links TRBV27 to TRBJ1-4; D possibly corresponds to TRBD1 (6 bases). From germline, CDR1 is MNHEY and CDR2 SMNVEV (reference sequence). Trimming took 6 bases from V and 5 from J, leaving 19 bases between them. The length of the CDR3 is 16 residues. The CDR3 sequence is CASSLNGGGRNEKLFF. CDR3 nucleotides: TGTGCCAGCAGCTTGAACGGGGGGGGGCGGAATGAAAAACTGTTTTTT.

Here the CDR3 DNA reads TGTGCCAGCAGCGCCAGCGGGACAGGGGATGAAAAACTGTTTTTT. Translating gives CASSASGTGDEKLFF. The J gene is TRBJ1-4, the V gene TRBV9; 10 bases align to TRBD1. The V gene's germline CDR1 is SGDLS and CDR2 YYNGEE. V lost 3 bases and J lost 6; bases outside the gene matches: 5. CDR3 length equals 15 residues.

This clone was seen only once. This chain uses TRBV5-1 with TRBJ1-3, with D possibly being TRBD1 (5 bases). V was clipped by 4 bases and J by 5 bases, with 13 bases between them. Germline-derived CDR1 and CDR2 are SGHRS and YFSETQ. The CDR3 loop spans 14 amino acids. DNA of the CDR3: TGCGCCAGCAGCCGGGGGACCAATCGAAACACCATATATTTT. The encoded protein is CASSRGTNRNTIYF. Filled out from reference TRBV5-1 and TRBJ1-3, the complete variable domain reads KAGVTQTPRYLIKTRGQQVTLSCSPISGHRSVSWYQQTPGQGLQFLFEYFSETQRNKGNFPGRFSGRQFSNSRSEMNVSTLELGDSALYLCASSRGTNRNTIYFGEGSWLTVV.

This chain connects TRBV4-3 to TRBJ1-2; maybe TRBD1 (5 bases). The germline CDR1 and CDR2 sequences are LGHNA and YSLEER. This CDR3 region has 17 residues. Trimming cost V 0 bases and J 0 bases, with 14 bases left between them. The CDR3 spells CASSQDPAGPSNYGYTF. The CDR3 DNA follows: TGCGCCAGCAGCCAAGACCCGGCGGGGCCCTCTAACTATGGCTACACCTTC.

The chain carries TRBV6-1 and TRBJ1-1; 7 bases align to TRBD1. V lost 3 bases to trimming and J lost 0 bases; unmatched junction nucleotides: 10. CDR3 length: 17 amino acids. Per the germline V gene, CDR1 is MNHNS and CDR2 is SASEGT. CDR3 in amino acids: CASSDPATGIMNTEAFF. The CDR3, as DNA: TGTGCCAGCAGTGATCCCGCGACAGGGATCATGAACACTGAAGCTTTCTTT.

The V gene is TRBV24-1, the J gene TRBJ2-1; 9 bases are shared with TRBD2. The CDR3 spans 19 residues. V shed 3 bases, J shed 8 bases, and the junction held 19 bases outside the gene matches. Germline V gene sequence: CDR1 KGHDR, CDR2 SFDVKD. In DNA form, the CDR3 reads TGTGCCACCAGTGATCCGGTCGGGCGGGGGGGCCTGGTTAGCGATGAGCAGTTCTTC. Amino acids: CATSDPVGRGGLVSDEQFF.

This clone occurred a few times. The chain recombines TRBV4-3 with TRBJ1-4, with 10 bases identical to TRBD1. CDR3 length: 16 residues. Germline lookup yields CDR1 LGHNA and CDR2 YSLEER. Trimming at V came to 4 bases and at J to 7 bases, leaving 9 bases not matched to a gene. The CDR3 coding sequence is TGCGCCAGCAGCCTTGAGAGGGGACAGGGGAGTGAAAAACTGTTTTTT. Amino acids: CASSLERGQGSEKLFF.

This clone showed up just once. The CDR3 is CASSLGTGSGNTIYF. The CDR3 DNA reads as TGTGCCAGCAGTTTAGGGACAGGCTCTGGAAACACCATATATTTT. The chain uses TRBV28 and TRBJ1-3; 8 nucleotides agree with TRBD1. V lost 2 bases and J lost 0; bases outside the gene matches: 0. From germline, CDR1 is MDHEN and CDR2 SYDVKM. This CDR3 is built from 15 residues.

This clone was counted once. The chain combines TRBV7-2 with TRBJ1-2, with 9 bases identical to TRBD1. Germline CDR1 reads SGHTA; CDR2 reads FQGNSA. Trimming removed 1 base from V and 4 bases from J; junction bases left unmatched: 4. This CDR3 is built from 15 residues. CDR3 residues: CASSLDRGLTYGYTF. The CDR3 DNA is TGTGCCAGCAGCTTAGACAGGGGGCTGACCTATGGCTACACCTTC.

The chain links TRBV27 to TRBJ2-1, with 8 bases aligning to TRBD1. V lost 0 bases to trimming and J lost 4 bases; unmatched junction nucleotides: 5. The CDR3 sequence is 16 residues long. CDR1 and CDR2 from the germline V gene are MNHEY and SMNVEV (reference sequence). The CDR3 loop reads CASSLSSGGSYNEQFF. CDR3 coding DNA: TGTGCCAGCAGTTTATCATCAGGGGGCTCTTACAATGAGCAGTTCTTC.

This chain links TRBV27 with TRBJ2-7, with 8 bases lining up with TRBD1. V shed 6 bases, J shed 2 bases, and the junction held 12 bases outside the gene matches. The CDR3 is 16 amino acids. In germline, CDR1 is MNHEY, CDR2 SMNVEV (reference sequence). The CDR3 sequence is CASRRGENRGTYEQYF. The CDR3 nucleotides read TGTGCCAGCAGAAGGGGGGAAAACAGGGGGACCTACGAGCAGTACTTC.

The V call is TRBV5-1, the J call TRBJ1-4; weak D call: TRBD1 (5 bases). The germline V gene encodes CDR1 SGHRS and CDR2 YFSETQ. The CDR3 has 15 residues. Trimming pared 3 bases from V and 2 bases from J, leaving 11 bases between. The CDR3 region is CASSSGGRTNEKLFF. CDR3 bases: TGCGCCAGCAGCTCGGGGGGACGGACTAATGAAAAACTGTTTTTT. The full variable domain, rest sourced from reference TRBV5-1 and TRBJ1-4, is KAGVTQTPRYLIKTRGQQVTLSCSPISGHRSVSWYQQTPGQGLQFLFEYFSETQRNKGNFPGRFSGRQFSNSRSEMNVSTLELGDSALYLCASSSGGRTNEKLFFGSGTQLSVL.

The CDR3: CAPTDSGTYNSPLHF. CDR3 sequence (DNA): TGTGCCCCCACTGACAGTGGAACTTATAATTCACCCCTCCACTTT. This chain connects TRBV3-1 (or the pseudogene TRBV3-2) to TRBJ1-6; D is perhaps TRBD1 (5 bases). This CDR3 has 15 amino acids. Trimming removed 11 bases from V and 4 bases from J, with 18 bases in between. Germline V gives CDR1 LGHDT, CDR2 YNNKEL (reference sequence).

The rearrangement uses TRBV7-9 and TRBJ1-4, with D perhaps TRBD1 (5 bases). Germline loops: CDR1 SEHNR, CDR2 FQNEAQ (reference sequence). This CDR3 has 15 residues. Trimming left V 8 bases short and J 8 bases short, with 21 bases between. CDR3 protein: CASGDNRGAIEKLFF. The CDR3 nucleotides read TGTGCCAGCGGTGATAATAGGGGTGCGATCGAAAAACTGTTTTTT.

This chain uses TRBV7-8 with TRBJ1-4, with D possibly being TRBD1 (5 bases). V was pared by 5 bases and J by 8 bases, with 12 bases between. The CDR3 covers 13 residues. The germline V gene encodes CDR1 SGHVS and CDR2 FQNEAQ. CDR3 sequence: CASSRLTAEKLFF. CDR3 nucleotides: TGTGCCAGCAGCCGTCTGACAGCAGAAAAACTGTTTTTT.

Details on this clone: At one end the junction does not follow the germline gene, possibly because of a read error. V is TRBV4-3 and J is TRBJ2-5, with 8 bases matching TRBD2. The germline gives CDR1 LGHNA, CDR2 YSLEER. The CDR3 covers 14 residues. CDR3 region: CASSQDPGGTRVHF. The CDR3 DNA reads TGCGCCAGCAGCCAAGACCCAGGCGGGACTAGAGTACACTTC.

The chain is built from TRBV19 and TRBJ1-6; no reliable D call. Germline lookup yields CDR1 LNHDA and CDR2 SQIVND (reference sequence). CDR3 length equals 14 residues. Trimming left V 7 bases short and J 8 bases short, with 15 bases between. The CDR3 here is CASTSRGTYSPLHF. Here the CDR3 DNA reads TGTGCCAGTACCTCTCGGGGAACGTATTCACCCCTCCACTTT.

The V gene is TRBV11-3, the J gene TRBJ2-1; tentatively, D is TRBD2 (6 bases). Trimming cost V 4 bases and J 9 bases, with 28 bases left between them. The CDR3 is made up of 18 amino acids. Germline values: CDR1 SGHNT, CDR2 YENEEA. In nucleotides, the CDR3 is TGTGCCAGCAGCTCAGGCTTCCCCTCATCGAAAGCTAGCGTTGAGCAGTTCTTC. Translated: CASSSGFPSSKASVEQFF.

The V and J genes are TRBV7-9 and TRBJ2-7; TRBD1 aligns across 8 bases. V dropped 4 bases and J dropped 4; count of bases not matched to a gene: 3. This CDR3 has 13 residues. Germline V gene sequence: CDR1 SEHNR, CDR2 FQNEAQ (reference sequence). The DNA for the CDR3 is TGTGCCAGCAGCTCCGACAGGGGTTACGAGCAGTACTTC. This sequence encodes CASSSDRGYEQYF. The whole variable domain, remainder taken from reference TRBV7-9 and TRBJ2-7, is DTGVSQNPRHKITKRGQNVTFRCDPISEHNRLYWYRQTLGQGPEFLTYFQNEAQLEKSRLLSDRFSAERPKGSFSTLEIQRTEQGDSAMYLCASSSDRGYEQYFGPGTRLTVT.

The chain recombines TRBV28 with TRBJ1-3; D perhaps matches TRBD1 (5 bases). From germline, CDR1 is MDHEN and CDR2 SYDVKM. This CDR3 region has 13 residues. The V and J ends lost 6 bases and 0 bases respectively, with 6 bases between them. CDR3 sequence: CASRGDSGNTIYF. Written as DNA, the CDR3 is TGTGCCAGCAGAGGGGACTCTGGAAACACCATATATTTT.

The V gene is TRBV5-4, the J gene TRBJ1-2; D perhaps matches TRBD1 (6 bases). V was shortened by 7 bases and J by 3 bases, with 16 bases between the two germline ends. The CDR3 has 14 residues. The germline CDR1 and CDR2 sequences are SGHNT and YYREEE (reference sequence). CDR3 protein: CASRQQGSDYGYTF. The CDR3 DNA reads TGTGCCAGCCGCCAACAGGGATCCGACTATGGCTACACCTTC. The whole variable domain, filled in from reference TRBV5-4 and TRBJ1-2, reads ETGVTQSPTHLIKTRGQQVTLRCSSQSGHNTVSWYQQALGQGPQFIFQYYREEENGRGNFPPRFSGLQFPNYSSELNVNALELDDSALYLCASRQQGSDYGYTFGSGTRLTVV.

The chain uses TRBV19 and TRBJ1-1; D gene ambiguous. Germline lookup yields CDR1 LNHDA and CDR2 SQIVND (reference sequence). V was pared by 3 bases and J by 1 base, with 9 bases between. This CDR3 contains 14 residues. The CDR3 loop reads CASSIQARNTEAFF. The CDR3 bases are TGTGCCAGTAGTATCCAGGCCAGGAACACTGAAGCTTTCTTT.